Below are 4 T cell receptor beta chains sequenced from a single sample in a study of cytomegalovirus exposure and HLA in healthy donors. PCR was performed using 60 Vbeta and 13 Jbeta primers. Libraries were prepared by immunoSEQ multiplex PCR; TCRdb keeps only in-frame clonotypes and omits some of them. The table shows more than 100,000 clones, with approximately 84% occurring only once. The source material was PBMCs. The source is a man between 50 and 59 years old in good health and CMV-seronegative.

This clone came up once. The J gene is TRBJ2-7, the V gene TRBV11-2; D possibly corresponds to TRBD2 (7 bases). The CDR3 loop spans 15 amino acids. From germline, CDR1 is SGHAT and CDR2 FQNNGV. V was trimmed by 7 bases and J by 6 bases, leaving 22 bases between them. CDR3 sequence: CASNWLTGTTGEQYF. The CDR3 DNA follows: TGTGCCAGCAACTGGCTCACAGGGACTACGGGCGAGCAGTACTTC.

This clone has just one count. The chain links TRBV6-1 to TRBJ2-7; TRBD2 matches at 7 bases. The CDR3 contains 16 residues. Germline V lookup: CDR1 MNHNS, CDR2 SASEGT. With V trimmed by 2 bases and J by 2 bases, 9 bases remained unmatched. The DNA for the CDR3 is TGTGCCAGCAGTGAACAGAGGACTAGTAATCCCTACGAGCAGTACTTC. This gives the protein CASSEQRTSNPYEQYF.

The chain is built from TRBV5-1 and TRBJ2-5; D gene ambiguous. The CDR3 contains 15 residues. V was pared by 0 bases and J by 5 bases, with 14 bases between. Germline loops: CDR1 SGHRS, CDR2 YFSETQ. Written as DNA, the CDR3 is TGCGCCAGCAGCTTGGCCGGATCGGGTTCTGAGACCCAGTACTTC. It translates to CASSLAGSGSETQYF.

The chain combines TRBV4-2 with TRBJ2-3; 7 bases are shared with TRBD1. V was clipped by 3 bases and J by 1 base; unmatched bases: 4. CDR3 size: 15 residues. The germline V gene encodes CDR1 LGHNA and CDR2 YNFKEQ. Written as DNA, the CDR3 is TGTGCCAGCAGCCAGGTTACAGGGGGCACAGATACGCAGTATTTT. Translating gives CASSQVTGGTDTQYF.